This note documents a single TCR beta chain sequence. Its antigen is still unknown. No qualities accompany the bases; no much larger clone lies one base away. The record originates from a study of blood T cell repertoires in COVID-19 (dated by TCRdb to the early 2020s). For context, the study as a whole: Collaborator samples came from the United States, Italy and Spain and covered acute and convalescent phases of COVID-19. The material from the prospective study consisted of cDNA or gDNA derived from T cells, B-cell-depleted T cells, or PBMCs. Subjects who had been exposed to COVID-19, were actively infected with it, or had recovered from it provided the deeply sampled blood TCRbeta repertoires that made up the dataset. The repertoires were released in a freely available public database intended as a resource for research on the immune response to SARS-CoV-2. The samples were drawn from two sources: the first 160 participants of the ongoing ImmuneRACE study, and 1,000 to 1,500 subjects contributed by 6 global collaborators. The sample metadata nearly always contained a de-identified subject ID, COVID-19 status, age in years and sex. Where available, HLA class I and class II types were taken from metadata supplied by the sample provider and were not determined by assay-based typing.

TCRbeta CDR3 regions were amplified from genomic DNA using the immunoSEQ Assay, a bias-controlled multiplex PCR. The study's processing was this. Nucleated cell counts per sample were estimated from amplification of reference gene primers within the assay. To quantify the absolute abundance of each unique TCRbeta CDR3 rearrangement, sequence reads were collapsed and filtered. For each sample, productive Simpson clonality was calculated as the square root of Simpson's diversity index over productive rearrangements. In its TCRdb copy, this immuneACCESS table keeps in-frame sequences only and misses some clones. Where compared with another copy, unresolved V genes explain less than half of these, and the others have no known cause. V, J and clone size were drawn from that table, and D and trimming were deduced from the DNA. The sample table records around 200,000 clones; 89% of these occur just once. About 7% of the sample comes from the top ten.

The collaborating institutions used their own protocols to collect whole blood in K2EDTA tubes. For TCRbeta analysis, collaborators shipped samples in one of three forms: frozen whole blood, isolated PBMCs, or DNA extracted from either of those sample types. From the germline V gene, CDR1 is KGHSH and CDR2 is LQKENI. The cysteine opens and the phenylalanine closes a CDR3 of 14 amino acids. The read is trimmed to its CDR3 DNA, 42 bases read in frame from base 1. Relative to germline, V is 0 bases shorter and J is 6 bases shorter, with 11 bases between their ends. Overall study results and their limits: Clinical and demographic metadata were provided uncurated, with the amount varying by source and participant.

The chain is made from TRBV18 and TRBJ1-2, with TRBD1 as a weak D call on 5 bases. The TCR sequence derives from a middle-aged man with acute or convalescent COVID-19. The specimen sequenced was peripheral blood. The DNA is TGTGCCAGCTCACCACCGGTCAGGGAGGATGGCTACACCTTC. The resulting protein is CASSPPVREDGYTF.